This TCR beta chain was sequenced in a study of blood T cell repertoires in COVID-19. Study as a whole: Samples of COVID-19 (acute and convalescent) were obtained from the United States, Italy and Spain.

TCRdb's copy holds only in-frame clones and misses some; the assay was immunoSEQ multiplex PCR. The sample has roughly 150,000 clones, over 75% seen once. Germline V CDR1 and CDR2: SGHTA, FQGTGA. The CDR3 has 12 amino acids. Between the trimmed V and J ends, which lost 5 bases and 4 bases, there was a span of 6 bases. The V call is TRBV7-3, the J call TRBJ2-1, with D maybe TRBD2 (5 bases). The sequencing sample was made of peripheral blood. This clonotype was obtained from a woman aged 40 to 50 with acute or convalescent COVID-19. The chain's CDR3 is CASSPGYNEQFF. CDR3 nucleotide sequence: TGTGCCAGCAGCCCGGGGTACAATGAGCAGTTCTTC.